Listed below are T cell receptor beta chains from one sample, sequenced in a study of T cells in Graves' hyperthyroidism and ophthalmopathy. A single record per CDR3 protein comes from TCRdb applying MiXCR to the multiplex PCR reads. Of 150,000 or so distinct CDR3 sequences listed, approximately 20% are singletons. The sequencing input was blood. These TCRs come from a woman between 50 and 59 years old with Graves' hyperthyroidism that later progressed to Graves' ophthalmopathy. Each CDR3 is given without its conserved first and last residue. Each record gives: J gene, V gene, CDR3 protein.

>TRBJ1-5|TRBV28
ASSPLTGGGQPQH
>TRBJ1-3|TRBV12-3/TRBV12-4
ASSIRGGSGNTIY
>TRBJ2-3|TRBV19
ASSRTSGSWTDTQY
>TRBJ2-7|TRBV28
ASSTVGREQY
>TRBJ2-7|TRBV6-1
ASRTGQLLSYEQY
>TRBJ2-1|TRBV20-1
SATTSVEQF
>TRBJ1-2|TRBV6-1
ASSEVAGTNGYT
>TRBJ2-5|TRBV12-3/TRBV12-4
ASSLGQSQETQY
>TRBJ1-6|TRBV27
AAGDSYNSPLH
>TRBJ2-7|TRBV5-1
ASSPSWDRGTYEQY
>TRBJ2-3|TRBV12-3/TRBV12-4
ASSLSRRTVSSTDTQY
>TRBJ2-5|TRBV10-2
ASIGPSSQETQY
>TRBJ1-1|TRBV7-8
ASSLAGGNTEAF
>TRBJ2-5|TRBV24-1
ATRSTQGSGTQY
>TRBJ2-7|TRBV5-1
ASSLGGLAGAEQY
>TRBJ2-7|TRBV2
ASSEGRPRPPYEQY
>TRBJ2-1|TRBV6-5
ASSYTGEQF
>TRBJ2-1|TRBV2
ASSKTGLIYNEQF
>TRBJ2-2|TRBV6-1
AGSRVDTGELF
>TRBJ2-1|TRBV7-9
ASSPLAGNYNEQF
>TRBJ2-3|TRBV28
ASSLLAVKGKQY
>TRBJ1-2|TRBV28
ASRGQGPWDGYT
>TRBJ1-2|TRBV20-1
SGYHGGNYGYT
>TRBJ1-5|TRBV6-5
ASSYSVFNQPQH
>TRBJ2-3|TRBV10-3
AISELGARGADTQY
>TRBJ2-3|TRBV7-9
ASTPLGWPDTQY
>TRBJ1-2|TRBV10-3
AISESEGRGYT
>TRBJ2-3|TRBV20-1
SARDRLRWDTQY
>TRBJ1-3|TRBV30
AWSVIRGSGNTIY
>TRBJ2-5|TRBV20-1
SAGSLQETQY
>TRBJ1-5|TRBV7-9
ASSPGGRLNSNQPQH
>TRBJ2-5|TRBV6-6
ASSYGGFQETQY
>TRBJ2-2|TRBV4-1
ASRGLHTGELF
>TRBJ1-5|TRBV24-1
ATSDARAQDQPQH
>TRBJ1-5|TRBV28
ASTGRGQPQH
>TRBJ1-1|TRBV13
ASSLGNLIPEAF
>TRBJ2-2|TRBV29-1
SGPGNTGELF
>TRBJ2-3|TRBV12-5
ASGPGSDTQY
>TRBJ2-7|TRBV6-2/TRBV6-3
ASSERASYNEQY
>TRBJ2-3|TRBV14
ASSQDLKGTQY
>TRBJ2-7|TRBV20-1
SVEGQLTGEQY
>TRBJ1-1|TRBV9
ASSVDPAGSPRGEAF
>TRBJ1-1|TRBV19
ASTEDLGGTEAF
>TRBJ2-2|TRBV10-3
AIRGPLWGGLF
>TRBJ2-3|TRBV5-1
ASSPGLAASTDTQY
>TRBJ2-7|TRBV3-1
ASSQDWTSGVYEQY
>TRBJ2-1|TRBV12-3/TRBV12-4
ASSLRRAGGSNEQF